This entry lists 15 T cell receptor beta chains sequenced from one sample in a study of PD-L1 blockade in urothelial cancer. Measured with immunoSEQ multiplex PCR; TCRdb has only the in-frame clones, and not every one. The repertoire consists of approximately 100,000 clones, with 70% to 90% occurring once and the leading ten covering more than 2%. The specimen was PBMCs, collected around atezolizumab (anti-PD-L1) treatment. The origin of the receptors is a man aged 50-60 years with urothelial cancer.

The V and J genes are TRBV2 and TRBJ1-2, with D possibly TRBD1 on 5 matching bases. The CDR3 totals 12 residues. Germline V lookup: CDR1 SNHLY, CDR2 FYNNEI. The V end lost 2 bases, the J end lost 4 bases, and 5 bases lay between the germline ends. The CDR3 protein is CASSERGYGYTF. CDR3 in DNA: TGTGCCAGCAGTGAAAGGGGCTATGGCTACACCTTC.

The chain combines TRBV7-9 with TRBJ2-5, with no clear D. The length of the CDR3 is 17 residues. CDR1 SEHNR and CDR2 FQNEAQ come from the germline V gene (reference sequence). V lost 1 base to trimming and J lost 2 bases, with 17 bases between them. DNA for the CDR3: TGTGCCAGCAGCTTAGTTGTGGTGTCAGGTGGACAAGAGACCCAGTACTTC. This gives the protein CASSLVVVSGGQETQYF.

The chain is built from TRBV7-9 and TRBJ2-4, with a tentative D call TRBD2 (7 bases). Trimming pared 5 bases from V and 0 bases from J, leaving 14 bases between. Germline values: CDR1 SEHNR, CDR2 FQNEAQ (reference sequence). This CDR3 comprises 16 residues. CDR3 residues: CASSPGEGVAKNIQYF. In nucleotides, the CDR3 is TGTGCCAGCAGCCCGGGGGAGGGGGTAGCCAAAAACATTCAGTACTTC.

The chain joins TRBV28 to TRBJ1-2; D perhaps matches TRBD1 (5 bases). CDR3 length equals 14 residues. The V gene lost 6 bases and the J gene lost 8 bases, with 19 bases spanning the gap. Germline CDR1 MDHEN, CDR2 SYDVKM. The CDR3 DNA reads TGTGCCAGCAGGTACCCGGCGCCCCAGGGCGGCTACACCTTC. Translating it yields CASRYPAPQGGYTF.

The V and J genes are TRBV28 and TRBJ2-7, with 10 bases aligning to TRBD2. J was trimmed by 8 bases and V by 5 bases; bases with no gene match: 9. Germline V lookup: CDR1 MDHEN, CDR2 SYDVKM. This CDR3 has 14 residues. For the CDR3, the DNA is TGTGCCAGCAGTCCCAGGAGCGGGAGGGCCAAGCAGTACTTC. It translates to CASSPRSGRAKQYF.

CDR3 residues: CASSSSENTGELFF. The DNA of the CDR3 is TGTGCCAGCTCATCGAGCGAGAACACCGGGGAGCTGTTTTTT. The V gene is TRBV18, the J gene TRBJ2-2; D is undetermined. The germline CDR1 and CDR2 sequences are KGHSH and LQKENI. CDR3 length equals 14 residues. V lost 5 bases and J lost 1, with 8 bases in between. The whole variable domain, filled in from reference TRBV18 and TRBJ2-2, reads NAGVMQNPRHLVRRRGQEARLRCSPMKGHSHVYWYRQLPEEGLKFMVYLQKENIIDESGMPKERFSAEFPKEGPSILRIQQVVRGDSAAYFCASSSSENTGELFFGEGSRLTVL.

The CDR3 loop is CASRTGGPDTQYF. The DNA of the CDR3 is TGTGCCAGCAGGACAGGGGGTCCAGATACGCAGTATTTT. The chain combines TRBV2 with TRBJ2-3, with 9 positions matching TRBD1. V shed 6 bases, J shed 4 bases, and the junction held 2 bases outside the gene matches. Germline V gene data show CDR1 as SNHLY and CDR2 as FYNNEI. The CDR3 spans 13 residues.

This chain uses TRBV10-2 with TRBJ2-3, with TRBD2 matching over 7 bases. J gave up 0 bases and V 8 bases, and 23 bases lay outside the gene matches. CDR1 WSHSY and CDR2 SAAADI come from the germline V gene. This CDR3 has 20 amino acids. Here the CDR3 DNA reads TGCGCCAGCTTGCGGGGGAACCCTAGCGGAAGTGGCGGGAGCACAGATACGCAGTATTTT. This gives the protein CASLRGNPSGSGGSTDTQYF.

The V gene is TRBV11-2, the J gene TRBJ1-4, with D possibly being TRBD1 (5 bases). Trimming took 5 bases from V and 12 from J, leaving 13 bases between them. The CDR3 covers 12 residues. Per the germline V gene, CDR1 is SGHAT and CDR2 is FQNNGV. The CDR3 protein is CASSPSVGELFF. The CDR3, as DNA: TGTGCCAGCAGCCCCTCAGTAGGGGAACTGTTTTTT.

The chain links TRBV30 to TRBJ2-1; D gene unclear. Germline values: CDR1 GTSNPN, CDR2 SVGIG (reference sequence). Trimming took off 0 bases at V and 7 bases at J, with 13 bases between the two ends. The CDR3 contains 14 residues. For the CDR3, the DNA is TGTGCCTGGAGTGTTGGGCTCCTCTGGAATGAGCAGTTCTTC. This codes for CAWSVGLLWNEQFF.

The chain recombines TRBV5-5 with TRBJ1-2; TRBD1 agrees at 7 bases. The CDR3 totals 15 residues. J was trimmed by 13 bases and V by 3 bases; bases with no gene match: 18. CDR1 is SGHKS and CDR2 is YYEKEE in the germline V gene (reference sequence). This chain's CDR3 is CASSSSPDRSWDSTF. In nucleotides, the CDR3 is TGTGCCAGCAGCTCCTCCCCGGACCGGAGTTGGGACAGCACCTTC.

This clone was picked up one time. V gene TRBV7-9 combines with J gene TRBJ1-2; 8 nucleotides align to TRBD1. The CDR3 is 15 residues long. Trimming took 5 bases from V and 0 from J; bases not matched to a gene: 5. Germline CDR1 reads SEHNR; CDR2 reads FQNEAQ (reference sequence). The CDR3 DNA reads TGTGCCAGCAGCCCAGGGACAGGCGCTAACTATGGCTACACCTTC. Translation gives CASSPGTGANYGYTF.

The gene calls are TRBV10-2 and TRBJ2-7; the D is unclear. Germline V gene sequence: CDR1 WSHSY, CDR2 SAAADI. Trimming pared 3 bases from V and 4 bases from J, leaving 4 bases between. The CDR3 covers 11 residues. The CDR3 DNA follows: TGCGCCAGCAGTGACCTTTACGAGCAGTACTTC. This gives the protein CASSDLYEQYF.

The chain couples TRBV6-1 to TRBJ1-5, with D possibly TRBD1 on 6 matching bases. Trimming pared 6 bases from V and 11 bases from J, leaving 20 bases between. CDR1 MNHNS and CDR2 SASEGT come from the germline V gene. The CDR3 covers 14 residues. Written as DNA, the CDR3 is TGTGCCAGCAGGGGGGAGGGGGGACCTTTGTCCCAGCATTTT. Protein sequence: CASRGEGGPLSQHF.

The CDR3 DNA reads as TGTGCCAGCAGACTCCTTCAGGGATACAATGAGCAGTTCTTC. Encoded protein: CASRLLQGYNEQFF. The chain combines TRBV28 with TRBJ2-1; D perhaps matches TRBD1 (5 bases). Trimming took 6 bases from V and 4 from J, leaving 13 bases between them. Germline CDR1 reads MDHEN; CDR2 reads SYDVKM. The CDR3 is 14 residues long.